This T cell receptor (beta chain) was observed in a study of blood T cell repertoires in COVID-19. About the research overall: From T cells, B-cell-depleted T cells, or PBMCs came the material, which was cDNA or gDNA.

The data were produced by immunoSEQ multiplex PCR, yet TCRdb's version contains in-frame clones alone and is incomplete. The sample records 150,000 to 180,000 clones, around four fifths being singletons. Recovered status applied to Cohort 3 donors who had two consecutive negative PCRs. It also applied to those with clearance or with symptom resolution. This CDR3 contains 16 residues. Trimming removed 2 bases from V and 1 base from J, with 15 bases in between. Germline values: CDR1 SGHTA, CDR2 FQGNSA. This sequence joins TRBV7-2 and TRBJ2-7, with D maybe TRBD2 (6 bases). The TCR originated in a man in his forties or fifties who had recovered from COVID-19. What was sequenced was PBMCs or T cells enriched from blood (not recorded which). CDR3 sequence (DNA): TGTGCCAGCAGCTTATCGGAGGGTTGGAATTCCTACGAGCAGTACTTC. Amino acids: CASSLSEGWNSYEQYF.